The T cell receptor beta chain described here comes from a study of ipilimumab plus nivolumab after autologous stem cell transplantation. Overall study: Both relapsed and primary refractory DLBCL were included.

V lost 5 bases and J lost 3, with 12 bases in between. CDR1 and CDR2 (germline): SEHNR, FQNEAQ (reference sequence). The length of the CDR3 is 14 residues. Sequencing used immunoSEQ multiplex PCR; TCRdb keeps in-frame clones, though not all of them. The data show around 15,000 clones, with more than 80% seen just once and around 20% held by the top ten. Starting 14 to 28 days after autologous transplant, ipilimumab 1 mg/kg was given. This sequence joins TRBV7-9 and TRBJ2-3, with a possible D match to TRBD1 (6 bases). This material consisted of PBMCs, taken in a trial of ipilimumab plus nivolumab as post-transplant consolidation. The source is a male donor with diffuse large B-cell lymphoma. The DNA of the CDR3 is TGTGCCAGCAGCACCAGGGGTGCGACAGATACGCAGTATTTT. Translation gives CASSTRGATDTQYF.